The 20 T cell receptor beta chains reported below all come from one sample, sequenced in a study of TIL therapy for anti-PD-1-resistant metastatic lung cancer. Sample time point: pre-treatment sample, taken before nivolumab and TIL therapy. Most excised metastases sampled were pleural nodules or supraclavicular lymph nodes. Sequencing used immunoSEQ v3. TCRdb's table, derived via immunoSEQ multiplex PCR, lists solely in-frame clones and lacks some. The table includes approximately 23,000 clones, roughly three fifths detected once. The material was tumor tissue, obtained at baseline. Receptors originate from a woman between 30 and 80 years old with non-small cell lung cancer.

This chain uses TRBV6-5 with TRBJ1-2; D perhaps matches TRBD1 (5 bases). V gave up 5 bases and J gave up 3 bases, with 16 bases separating them. The CDR3 spans 15 residues. Germline V gene data show CDR1 as MNHEY and CDR2 as SVGAGI. The CDR3 loop reads CASSPLDSTDYGYTF. The CDR3 DNA sequence: TGTGCCAGCAGTCCCCTAGACAGCACGGACTATGGCTACACCTTC.

This clone was detected a few times. The chain has TRBV6-6 and TRBJ2-1; D may be TRBD1 (6 bases). V lost 2 bases, J lost 12 bases, and 11 bases lay in between. Germline V gene data show CDR1 as MNHNY and CDR2 as SVGAGI (reference sequence). This CDR3 has 12 residues. CDR3 amino acids: CASSYQGIGQFF. CDR3 nucleotide sequence: TGTGCCAGCAGTTACCAGGGGATTGGGCAGTTCTTC.

This clone appeared once. The chain recombines TRBV5-6 with TRBJ1-2; 10 bases are a match to TRBD1. The CDR3 loop spans 15 amino acids. In germline, CDR1 is SGHDT, CDR2 YYEEEE. V dropped 5 bases and J dropped 4; count of bases not matched to a gene: 8. The CDR3 protein is CASREGGQGFYGYTF. For the CDR3, the DNA is TGTGCCAGCAGGGAAGGGGGACAGGGGTTCTATGGCTACACCTTC.

The chain is built from TRBV7-7 and TRBJ2-1; D is perhaps TRBD2 (6 bases). The CDR3 consists of 16 residues. Per the germline V gene, CDR1 is SSHAT and CDR2 is FNYEAQ (reference sequence). Between the trimmed V and J ends, which lost 5 bases and 4 bases, there was a span of 18 bases. CDR3 in amino acids: CASSLMVADPYNEQFF. CDR3 nucleotide sequence: TGTGCCAGCAGCCTCATGGTAGCGGACCCTTACAATGAGCAGTTCTTC.

The chain couples TRBV6-6 to TRBJ2-5; 11 bases map to TRBD1. Germline trimming cut 5 bases from V and 4 bases from J; bases unmatched to any gene: 6. Germline CDR1 is MNHNY and CDR2 is SVGAGI (reference sequence). The CDR3 length is 15 residues. CDR3 in amino acids: CASSIGQGATETQYF. Here the CDR3 DNA reads TGTGCCAGCAGTATTGGACAGGGGGCTACAGAGACCCAGTACTTC.

The V and J genes are TRBV5-1 and TRBJ2-1; D ambiguous. Trimming took off 0 bases at V and 6 bases at J, with 13 bases between the two ends. CDR1 and CDR2 from the germline V gene are SGHRS and YFSETQ. The CDR3 runs 15 residues. Here the CDR3 reads CASSLEPGRFNEQFF. The CDR3 nucleotides read TGCGCCAGCAGCTTGGAGCCGGGCCGTTTCAATGAGCAGTTCTTC.

The chain joins TRBV5-1 to TRBJ2-2; 10 bases are shared with TRBD2. V shed 4 bases, J shed 6 bases, and the junction held 12 bases outside the gene matches. CDR1 and CDR2 (germline): SGHRS, YFSETQ. There are 17 residues in the CDR3. The CDR3 region has the DNA TGCGCCAGCAGCAACCAGACTAGCGGGTTTGTCGCCGGGGAGCTGTTTTTT. Protein product: CASSNQTSGFVAGELFF.

This chain links TRBV10-3 with TRBJ1-1; no reliable D call. Germline assignment: CDR1 ENHRY and CDR2 SYGVKD. The CDR3 runs to 13 residues. Trimming left V 0 bases short and J 6 bases short, with 8 bases between. CDR3 loop: CAISESLAPEAFF. Here the CDR3 DNA reads TGTGCCATCAGTGAGTCTTTGGCCCCTGAAGCTTTCTTT.

This clone was seen a few times. The J gene is TRBJ2-7, the V gene TRBV27; tentatively, D is TRBD1 or TRBD2 (5 bases each). CDR1 is MNHEY and CDR2 is SMNVEV in the germline V gene (reference sequence). This CDR3 region has 14 residues. Trimming took off 2 bases at V and 2 bases at J, with 10 bases between the two ends. The CDR3 loop is CASSLTRGAYEQYF. The CDR3, as DNA: TGTGCCAGCAGTTTAACGAGGGGAGCCTACGAGCAGTACTTC.

CDR3 DNA: TGTGCCAGCAGCTTTGACAGGGATGGCTACACCTTC. This sequence encodes CASSFDRDGYTF. The chain carries TRBV5-8 and TRBJ1-2; 7 bases are a match to TRBD1. V lost 2 bases to trimming and J lost 6 bases; unmatched junction nucleotides: 1. The germline gives CDR1 SGHTS, CDR2 YDEGEE. CDR3 length equals 12 residues. The full variable domain, rest sourced from reference TRBV5-8 and TRBJ1-2, is EAGVTQSPTHLIKTRGQQATLRCSPISGHTSVYWYQQALGLGLQFLLWYDEGEERNRGNFPPRFSGRQFPNYSSELNVNALELEDSALYLCASSFDRDGYTFGSGTRLTVV.

V and J are TRBV7-6 and TRBJ2-3; D may be TRBD1 (5 bases). With 5 bases removed from V and 9 bases from J, the gap between germline ends came to 18 bases. CDR3 length: 14 amino acids. Germline V gene lookup returns CDR1 SGHVS and CDR2 FNYEAQ. This CDR3 is CASSPGTGARTQYF. The DNA for the CDR3 is TGTGCCAGCAGCCCAGGAACAGGCGCTAGAACGCAGTATTTT.

V gene TRBV19 combines with J gene TRBJ1-1, with D possibly being TRBD1 (6 bases). The CDR3 consists of 12 residues. CDR1 LNHDA and CDR2 SQIVND come from the germline V gene (reference sequence). V lost 3 bases and J lost 8, with 10 bases in between. Here the CDR3 reads CASSMGHLEAFF. DNA for the CDR3: TGTGCCAGTAGTATGGGACACCTCGAAGCTTTCTTT.

This clone appeared once. V is TRBV2 and J is TRBJ1-5; D unresolved. CDR3 length: 13 amino acids. Between the trimmed V and J ends, which lost 6 bases and 5 bases, there was a span of 11 bases. CDR1 is SNHLY, CDR2 FYNNEI, per germline. This chain's CDR3 is CASRAGEDQPQHF. The CDR3 DNA sequence: TGTGCCAGCAGGGCCGGGGAAGATCAGCCCCAGCATTTT.

The J gene is TRBJ2-5, the V gene TRBV9; D gene uncertain. The CDR3 is 15 amino acids. The V gene lost 2 bases and the J gene lost 1 base, with 12 bases spanning the gap. CDR1 SGDLS and CDR2 YYNGEE come from the germline V gene. The CDR3 DNA is TGTGCCAGCAGCGTTCAAGCTTACCCCCAAGAGACCCAGTACTTC. Amino acids: CASSVQAYPQETQYF. The full variable domain, its missing parts supplied by reference TRBV9 and TRBJ2-5, is DSGVTQTPKHLITATGQRVTLRCSPRSGDLSVYWYQQSLDQGLQFLIQYYNGEERAKGNILERFSAQQFPDLHSELNLSSLELGDSALYFCASSVQAYPQETQYFGPGTRLLVL.

The chain employs TRBV5-1 and TRBJ2-5; maybe TRBD2 (5 bases). The CDR3 totals 15 residues. Deletions cut 0 bases from V and 4 bases from J, with 13 bases between. Germline V lookup: CDR1 SGHRS, CDR2 YFSETQ. The CDR3 coding sequence is TGCGCCAGCAGCTTGGCCCGCAGCAGCGGAGAGACCCAGTACTTC. As protein: CASSLARSSGETQYF.

The CDR3 here is CASSETGFSGNTIYF. The DNA for the CDR3 is TGTGCCAGCAGTGAAACAGGGTTCTCTGGAAACACCATATATTTT. The chain joins TRBV25-1 to TRBJ1-3; D might be TRBD1 (6 bases). Germline CDR1 is MGHDK and CDR2 is SYGVNS. The CDR3 runs to 15 residues. V was cut by 2 bases and J by 0 bases, with 8 bases left in between.

The chain uses TRBV11-2 and TRBJ2-6; D might be TRBD1 (6 bases). This CDR3 is 15 amino acids long. V dropped 4 bases and J dropped 4 bases, with 11 bases sitting between them. Germline CDR1 and CDR2: SGHAT and FQNNGV. The CDR3 loop is CASSSGASGANVLTF. CDR3 DNA: TGTGCCAGCAGCTCAGGGGCCTCAGGGGCCAACGTCCTGACTTTC.

V gene TRBV11-2 combines with J gene TRBJ1-1; the D is unclear. Germline assignment: CDR1 SGHAT and CDR2 FQNNGV. This CDR3 is 14 amino acids long. The V gene lost 5 bases and the J gene lost 11 bases, with 21 bases spanning the gap. In DNA, the CDR3 is TGTGCCAGCAGCCCATTTTTAGTGCTAACGGGGGCTTTCTTT. The encoded protein is CASSPFLVLTGAFF. Variable domain in full (rest from reference TRBV11-2 and TRBJ1-1): EAGVAQSPRYKIIEKRQSVAFWCNPISGHATLYWYQQILGQGPKLLIQFQNNGVVDDSQLPKDRFSAERLKGVDSTLKIQPAKLEDSAVYLCASSPFLVLTGAFFGQGTRLTVV.

Only a few counts were recorded for this clone. The chain carries TRBV5-1 and TRBJ2-2; tentative D call: TRBD1 (6 bases). The V and J ends lost 6 bases and 4 bases respectively, with 10 bases between them. Germline lookup yields CDR1 SGHRS and CDR2 YFSETQ. This CDR3 region has 13 residues. CDR3 DNA sequence: TGCGCCAGCATGGGACAAACCACCGGGGAGCTGTTTTTT. Amino acids: CASMGQTTGELFF.

This chain uses TRBV19 with TRBJ1-1; 7 bases are shared with TRBD1. V was pared by 5 bases and J by 2 bases, with 14 bases of the junction left unmatched. The CDR3 is 17 residues long. Germline CDR1 and CDR2: LNHDA and SQIVND (reference sequence). The chain's CDR3 is CASSQGTEPFSNTEAFF. The CDR3 nucleotides are TGTGCCAGTAGTCAAGGGACAGAGCCCTTTTCTAACACTGAAGCTTTCTTT.